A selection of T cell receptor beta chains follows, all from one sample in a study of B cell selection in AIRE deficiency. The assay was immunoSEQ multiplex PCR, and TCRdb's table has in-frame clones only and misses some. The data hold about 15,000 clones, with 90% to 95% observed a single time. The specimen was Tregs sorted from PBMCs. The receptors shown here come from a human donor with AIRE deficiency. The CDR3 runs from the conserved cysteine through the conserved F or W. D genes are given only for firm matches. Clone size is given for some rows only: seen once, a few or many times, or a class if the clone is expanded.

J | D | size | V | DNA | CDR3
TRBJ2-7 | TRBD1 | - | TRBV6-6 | TGTGCCAGCAGTTTCCGGGACAGGGTGTACGAGCAGTACTTC | CASSFRDRVYEQYF
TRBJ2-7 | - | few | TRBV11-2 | TGTGCCAGCAGTCAAGACAGGACCCTACGTGAGCAGTACTTC | CASSQDRTLREQYF
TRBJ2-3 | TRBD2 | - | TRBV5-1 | TGCGCCAGCAGCTACCGGGGGGTCTCCACAGATACGCAGTATTTT | CASSYRGVSTDTQYF
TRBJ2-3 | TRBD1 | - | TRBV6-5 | TGTGCCAGCAGTTACTCAGGACAGGGAATAGATACGCAGTATTTT | CASSYSGQGIDTQYF
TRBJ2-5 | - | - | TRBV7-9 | TGTGCCAGCAGCCCACTAGGGCGAGAGACCCAGTACTTC | CASSPLGRETQYF
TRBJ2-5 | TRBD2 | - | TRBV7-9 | TGTGCCAGCAGCCGAGGACTAGCGTCACAGACCCAGTACTTC | CASSRGLASQTQYF
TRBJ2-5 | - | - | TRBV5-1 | TGCGCCAGCAGCTTGCGGCAGGCGGCCCAGTACTTC | CASSLRQAAQYF
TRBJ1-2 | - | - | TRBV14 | TGTGCCAGCAGCCAAGGGGCTGGCAACTATGGCTACACCTTC | CASSQGAGNYGYTF
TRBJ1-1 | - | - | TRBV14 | TGTGCCAGCAGCCAAGTAAAGGGAATGAACACTGAAGCTTTCTTT | CASSQVKGMNTEAFF
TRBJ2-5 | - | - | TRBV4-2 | TGTGCCAGCAGCCAAGAAGGGGCGGGACGGGAGACCCAGTACTTC | CASSQEGAGRETQYF
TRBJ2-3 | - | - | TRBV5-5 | TGTGCCAGCAGCTTCTGGGGGGTTATATCCTCGCAGTATTTT | CASSFWGVISSQYF
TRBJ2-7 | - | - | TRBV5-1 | TGCGCCAGCAGCTTGGCCAAGAGCCTTGGACAGTACGAGCAGTACTTC | CASSLAKSLGQYEQYF
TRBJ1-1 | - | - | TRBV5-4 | TGTGCCAGCAGCTTGGATCTCACAGGGTGGGGAACTGAAGCTTTCTTT | CASSLDLTGWGTEAFF
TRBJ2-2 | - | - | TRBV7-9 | TGTGCCAGCAGCTTAGAAGGCACCGGGGAGCTGTTTTTT | CASSLEGTGELFF
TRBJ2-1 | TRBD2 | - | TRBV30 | TGTGCCTGGAGTGCGAGCGGGAGATTACAGTTCTTC | CAWSASGRLQFF
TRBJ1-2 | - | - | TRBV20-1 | TGCAGTGCTCTGGACATATCTGGCTACACCTTC | CSALDISGYTF
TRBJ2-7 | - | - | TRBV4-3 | TGCGCCAGCAGCCAAGAAGCTAGCCCAAACTCCTACGAGCAGTACTTC | CASSQEASPNSYEQYF
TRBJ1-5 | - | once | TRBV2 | TGTGCCAGCAGTAGGGGTAATCAGCCCCAGCATTTT | CASSRGNQPQHF
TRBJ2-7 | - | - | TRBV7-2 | TGTGCCAGCAGCTACCAGGACGCACCCTACGAGCAGTACTTC | CASSYQDAPYEQYF
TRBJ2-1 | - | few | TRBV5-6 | TGTGCCAGCAGCTTGGTAGGGTTCGGTAACAATGAGCAGTTCTTC | CASSLVGFGNNEQFF
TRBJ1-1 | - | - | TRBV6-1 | TGTGCCAGCAGTGACACACTGAACACTGAAGCTTTCTTT | CASSDTLNTEAFF
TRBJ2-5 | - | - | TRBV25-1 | TGTGCCAGCAGACAAGAGACCCAGTACTTC | CASRQETQYF
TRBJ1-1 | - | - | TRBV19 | TGTGCCAGTAGACTAAAAGGGAGGCGGTTGAACACTGAAGCTTTCTTT | CASRLKGRRLNTEAFF
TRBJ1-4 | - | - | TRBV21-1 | TGTGCCAGCAGCAAAGCGAATGGTGAAAAACTGTTTTTT | CASSKANGEKLFF
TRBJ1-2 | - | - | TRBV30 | TGTGCCTGGAGTGTACAGAATAACTATGGCTACACCTTC | CAWSVQNNYGYTF
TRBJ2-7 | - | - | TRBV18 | TGTGCCAGCTCACCCACCTTAGGGTACGAGCAGTACTTC | CASSPTLGYEQYF
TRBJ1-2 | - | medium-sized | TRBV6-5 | TGTGCCACTTCCCAGGGTAACTATGGCTACACCTTC | CATSQGNYGYTF
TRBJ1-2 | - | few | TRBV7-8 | TGTGCCAGCAGCTCCGCCGGGATGAACTATGGCTACACCTTC | CASSSAGMNYGYTF
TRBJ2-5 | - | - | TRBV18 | TGTGCCAGCTCTCTTCTGGGACGTTATGAGACCCAGTACTTC | CASSLLGRYETQYF
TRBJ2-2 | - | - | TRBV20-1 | TGCAGCGCAAAGAGGCCCGGGGAGCTGTTTTTT | CSAKRPGELFF
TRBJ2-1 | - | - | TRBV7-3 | TGTGCCAGCAGCCTAAGGGCACTACAGTCGGGGTACAATGAGCAGTTCTTC | CASSLRALQSGYNEQFF
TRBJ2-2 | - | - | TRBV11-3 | TGTGCCAGCAGCTTATGGGCCACCGGGGAGCTGTTTTTT | CASSLWATGELFF
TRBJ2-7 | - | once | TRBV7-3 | TGTGCCAGCAGCTCAGGCCGGGGGCCTAGCCACGAGCAGTACTTC | CASSSGRGPSHEQYF
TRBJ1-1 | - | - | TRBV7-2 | TGTGCCAGCAGCTTAGGGTCCGGGAACACTGAAGCTTTCTTT | CASSLGSGNTEAFF
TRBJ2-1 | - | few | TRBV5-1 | TGCGCCAGCAGCTTGACAGGGGGGGTGGATGAGCAGTTCTTC | CASSLTGGVDEQFF
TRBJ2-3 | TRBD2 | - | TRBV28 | TGTGCCAGCAGTTCTAGCGGGAGGGCCCCAGATACGCAGTATTTT | CASSSSGRAPDTQYF
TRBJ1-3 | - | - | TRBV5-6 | TGTGCCAGCAGTCTTGACAGTCGCTCTGGAAACACCATATATTTT | CASSLDSRSGNTIYF
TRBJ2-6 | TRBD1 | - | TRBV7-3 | TGTGCCAGCAGCCTCCGGACAGGGGGCGGTGGGGCCAACGTCCTGACTTTC | CASSLRTGGGGANVLTF
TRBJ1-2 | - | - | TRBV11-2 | TGTGCCAGCAGCTTAGGGGGCTATGGCTACACCTTC | CASSLGGYGYTF
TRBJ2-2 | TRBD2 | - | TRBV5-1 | TGCGCCAGCAGCTTGGCCAGCGGGGGATACACCGGGGAGCTGTTTTTT | CASSLASGGYTGELFF
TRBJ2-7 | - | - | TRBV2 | TGTGCCAGCAGTCTCAGCTCCTACGAGCAGTACTTC | CASSLSSYEQYF
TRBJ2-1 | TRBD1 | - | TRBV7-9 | TGTGCCAGCAGCCCAGACAGGGGAGCCGTTAATGAGCAGTTCTTC | CASSPDRGAVNEQFF
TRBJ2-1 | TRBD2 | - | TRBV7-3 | TGTGCCAGCAGCCGACTAGCGCTCAAAGGCCCTCACTACAATGAGCAGTTCTTC | CASSRLALKGPHYNEQFF
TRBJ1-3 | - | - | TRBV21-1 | TGTGCCAGCAGAAAACACGTACAACACGCACGAAACACCATATATTTT | CASRKHVQHARNTIYF
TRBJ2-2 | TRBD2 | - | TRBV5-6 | TGTGCCAGCAGCTCCTCGGGAGGGAGGAGAACCGGGGAGCTGTTTTTT | CASSSSGGRRTGELFF
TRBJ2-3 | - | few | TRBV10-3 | TGTGCCATCAGTGAGTACCACGGCACAGATACGCAGTATTTT | CAISEYHGTDTQYF
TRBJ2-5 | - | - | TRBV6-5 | TGTGCCAGCAAGCGGGCAGAGACCCAGTACTTC | CASKRAETQYF
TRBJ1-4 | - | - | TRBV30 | TGTGCCCGATCAGGGGCAACTAATGAAAAACTGTTTTTT | CARSGATNEKLFF
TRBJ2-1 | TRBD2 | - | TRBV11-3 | TGTGCCAGCAGCTTAGAACTAGCGGGAGGGGGCAATGAGCAGTTCTTC | CASSLELAGGGNEQFF
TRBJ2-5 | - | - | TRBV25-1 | TGTGCCAGCCGGACGAACCAAGAGACCCAGTACTTC | CASRTNQETQYF
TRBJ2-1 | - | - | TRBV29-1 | TGCAGCGTTGAAGATCATAGGGTCCTCTTGGACAATGAGCAGTTCTTC | CSVEDHRVLLDNEQFF
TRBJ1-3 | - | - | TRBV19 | TGTGCCAGTAGTGCGGTGAGAGGAAACACCATATATTTT | CASSAVRGNTIYF
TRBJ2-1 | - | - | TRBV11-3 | TGTGCCAGCAGCCACGACCCTGTTAAGCAGTTCTTC | CASSHDPVKQFF
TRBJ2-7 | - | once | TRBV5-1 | TGCGCCAGCAGCTTGCAGGGGCTTACCTACGAGCAGTACTTC | CASSLQGLTYEQYF
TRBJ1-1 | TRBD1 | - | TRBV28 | TGTGCCAGCAGTTGGGACAGTCTCACTGAAGCTTTCTTT | CASSWDSLTEAFF
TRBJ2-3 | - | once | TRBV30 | TGTGCCTGGGCCCGTGGCACAGATACGCAGTATTTT | CAWARGTDTQYF
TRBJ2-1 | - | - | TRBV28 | TGTGCCAGCAGTTTATCTGCGGGGGCGAGCTCCTACAATGAGCAGTTCTTC | CASSLSAGASSYNEQFF
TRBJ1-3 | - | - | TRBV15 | TGTGCCACCAGCGGAAATCCCAGGACAGAAAGAAGAAACACCATATATTTT | CATSGNPRTERRNTIYF
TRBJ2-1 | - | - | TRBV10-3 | TGTGCCACTACCGGGCGCCCGGTTAGCAATGAGCAGTTCTTC | CATTGRPVSNEQFF
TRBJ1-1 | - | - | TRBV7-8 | TGTGCCAGCAGCCTCCGATGGGGGCGGACTGAAGCTTTCTTT | CASSLRWGRTEAFF